The sequence of this T cell receptor beta chain was determined in a study of blood T cells in healthy people across ages. V lost 7 bases to trimming and J lost 2 bases, with 19 bases between them. From germline, CDR1 is MNHEY and CDR2 SVGEGT. The CDR3 spans 16 residues. Combining a sample-barcoded 5' primer with a J-beta primer mix, a second PCR ran for roughly 7 to 11 cycles. Template switching added a 12-random-nucleotide identifier to every cDNA molecule. MiXCR, applied by TCRdb to the 5' RACE reads, yields one record per CDR3 protein. This table has 450,000 to 600,000 distinct CDR3 sequences, roughly a quarter appearing once. Another study also made use of these data, one on T cells of mothers and their children. Per that paper: When the second PCR was run, its M1S primer added sample barcodes and 2-4 random nucleotides. In each mother, TCR beta CDR3 reads exceeded 10 million; in each child, they numbered some 3 million.

The gene calls are TRBV6-2 or TRBV6-3 and TRBJ2-3, with TRBD1 as a possible D gene (5 bases). Sequenced: blood. The TCR comes from a boy younger than 10 in good health. In DNA form, the CDR3 reads TGTGCCAGCACTAAGGACACCGGCATAGTCACAGATACGCAGTATTTT. Its translation: CASTKDTGIVTDTQYF.